The entry below gives a single T cell receptor (beta chain) sequence along with its context. The sample comes from a study of cytomegalovirus exposure and HLA in healthy donors. Regarding donors, all were healthy bone marrow donors. The primer mix had 60 Vbeta and 13 Jbeta primers. Generated by immunoSEQ multiplex PCR, the TCRdb table keeps only in-frame clones and is missing some. The repertoire consists of around 120,000 clones, with about 76% occurring once and the leading ten covering 0.55% to 0.75%. Between the trimmed V and J ends, which lost 7 bases and 0 bases, there was a span of 12 bases. This CDR3 is 14 amino acids long. CDR1 and CDR2 from the germline V gene are SNHLY and FYNNEI.

This chain connects TRBV2 to TRBJ1-2; TRBD1 is a possible D gene (5 bases). This receptor was taken from a man aged 18 to 30 in good health and CMV-seronegative. The sequenced sample was PBMCs. The CDR3 DNA reads as TGTGCCAGCATCAGACAGTCTTCTAACTATGGCTACACCTTC. Residues: CASIRQSSNYGYTF.